This entry lists 13 T cell receptor beta chains sequenced from one sample in a study of OX40 agonist ivuxolimab in advanced cancers. Sequenced by immunoSEQ multiplex PCR; TCRdb stores in-frame clones only, minus some. The repertoire has around 80,000 clones, 92% of them found once; the top ten carry about 8.6%. The specimen was CD4+ or CD8+ T cells sorted from blood, collected in a trial of the OX40 agonist ivuxolimab. These TCRs come from an adult with an advanced solid tumor such as melanoma, head and neck, liver or kidney cancer.

The chain employs TRBV9 and TRBJ1-2; weak D call: TRBD1 (6 bases). Germline CDR1 reads SGDLS; CDR2 reads YYNGEE. Trimming stripped 0 bases from V and 3 bases from J, with 12 bases between. The CDR3 loop spans 15 amino acids. Here the CDR3 reads CASSVVGGGDYGYTF. The CDR3 DNA sequence: TGTGCCAGCAGCGTAGTCGGGGGGGGCGACTATGGCTACACCTTC. The whole variable domain, filled in from reference TRBV9 and TRBJ1-2, reads DSGVTQTPKHLITATGQRVTLRCSPRSGDLSVYWYQQSLDQGLQFLIQYYNGEERAKGNILERFSAQQFPDLHSELNLSSLELGDSALYFCASSVVGGGDYGYTFGSGTRLTVV.

The rearrangement uses TRBV7-9 and TRBJ1-2, with a weak D call TRBD1 (5 bases). Germline loops: CDR1 SEHNR, CDR2 FQNEAQ (reference sequence). Deletions cut 1 base from V and 2 bases from J, with 11 bases between. The CDR3 runs 15 residues. The CDR3 DNA is TGTGCCAGCAGCTTAGGGCAGGGAGTAAACTATGGCTACACCTTC. This codes for CASSLGQGVNYGYTF.

The V gene is TRBV4-1, the J gene TRBJ2-7; 7 positions match TRBD1. The germline V gene encodes CDR1 MGHRA and CDR2 YSYEKL. The ends lost 0 bases at V and 2 bases at J; junction bases unmatched: 4. This CDR3 is 15 amino acids long. This CDR3 is CASSQEDGTAYEQYF. CDR3 nucleotide sequence: TGCGCCAGCAGCCAAGAGGACGGGACAGCCTACGAGCAGTACTTC.

This clone has only a few counts. This chain links TRBV7-9 with TRBJ2-1; D uncertain. CDR3 length: 12 amino acids. The germline V gene has CDR1 SEHNR and CDR2 FQNEAQ (reference sequence). V gave up 3 bases and J gave up 9 bases, with 9 bases separating them. The CDR3 is CASSFDGPEQFF. The CDR3 DNA reads as TGTGCCAGCAGCTTCGACGGACCTGAGCAGTTCTTC.

This chain uses TRBV13 with TRBJ2-5, with TRBD2 identical over 11 bases. The CDR3 covers 16 residues. Germline loops: CDR1 PRHDT, CDR2 FYEKMQ (reference sequence). After removal of 5 bases from V and 4 bases from J, the junction contained 9 bases not matched to a gene. This chain's CDR3 is CASSPQLAGVSETQYF. CDR3 coding DNA: TGTGCCAGCAGCCCTCAACTAGCGGGGGTGTCAGAGACCCAGTACTTC.

The chain joins TRBV6-1 to TRBJ2-7; 8 nucleotides line up with TRBD1. The CDR3 length is 12 residues. The trim removed 11 bases at V and 3 bases at J, leaving 6 bases unmatched. CDR1 MNHNS and CDR2 SASEGT come from the germline V gene. The CDR3 DNA follows: TGTGCCGGGGGACAGGTCCGCTACGAGCAGTACTTC. Residues: CAGGQVRYEQYF.

The V gene is TRBV5-5, the J gene TRBJ2-7, with TRBD1 matching 9 bases. The CDR3 covers 16 residues. Germline V CDR1 and CDR2: SGHKS, YYEKEE (reference sequence). With V trimmed by 4 bases and J by 4 bases, 12 bases remained unmatched. CDR3: CASSMGQGGLLYEQYF. The DNA for the CDR3 is TGTGCCAGCAGCATGGGACAGGGAGGGCTGTTGTACGAGCAGTACTTC.

The chain has TRBV25-1 and TRBJ1-6, with D uncertain. The CDR3 contains 16 residues. Germline CDR1 MGHDK, CDR2 SYGVNS. V was clipped by 1 base and J by 10 bases, with 17 bases between them. The CDR3 DNA reads TGTGCCAGCAGTGAATCTGGATGGGGAATCTTCTCACCCCTCCACTTT. This sequence encodes CASSESGWGIFSPLHF.

The V call is TRBV7-2, the J call TRBJ2-7; TRBD2 might be the D (6 bases). The V end was cut by 1 base, the J end by 1 base, with 8 bases between. Germline CDR1 and CDR2: SGHTA and FQGNSA. CDR3 length equals 14 residues. The CDR3 sequence is CASSLGGESYEQYF. CDR3 in DNA: TGTGCCAGCAGCTTAGGGGGGGAGTCCTACGAGCAGTACTTC.

The chain links TRBV7-9 to TRBJ1-1, with 7 bases matching TRBD1. CDR3 size: 14 residues. Germline V gene data show CDR1 as SEHNR and CDR2 as FQNEAQ (reference sequence). After removal of 6 bases from V and 2 bases from J, the junction contained 6 bases not matched to a gene. Here the CDR3 DNA reads TGTGCCAGCAGGATACCAGGGGGTAACACTGAAGCTTTCTTT. Its protein product is CASRIPGGNTEAFF.

This chain connects TRBV25-1 to TRBJ2-5; D is uncertain. The CDR3 spans 15 residues. Deletions cut 4 bases from V and 2 bases from J, with 14 bases between. Germline-derived CDR1 and CDR2 are MGHDK and SYGVNS. The CDR3 DNA is TGTGCCAGCAGTGTCCCTAAGGTGGGTCAAGAGACCCAGTACTTC. Protein: CASSVPKVGQETQYF. The whole variable domain, filled in from reference TRBV25-1 and TRBJ2-5, reads EADIYQTPRYLVIGTGKKITLECSQTMGHDKMYWYQQDPGMELHLIHYSYGVNSTEKGDLSSESTVSRIRTEHFPLTLESARPSHTSQYLCASSVPKVGQETQYFGPGTRLLVL.

The chain recombines TRBV27 with TRBJ1-1, with D hard to call. This CDR3 has 15 residues. Trimming took off 2 bases at V and 0 bases at J, with 10 bases between the two ends. Germline assignment: CDR1 MNHEY and CDR2 SMNVEV (reference sequence). As DNA, the CDR3 is TGTGCCAGCAGTTTAACGGCACCTATGAACACTGAAGCTTTCTTT. Translated: CASSLTAPMNTEAFF.

This chain uses TRBV6-4 with TRBJ1-6, with D unclear. V lost 3 bases and J 4 bases, leaving 1 base between the germline ends. CDR1 and CDR2 (germline): MRHNA, SNTAGT. This CDR3 is 12 amino acids long. The CDR3 sequence is CASSEYNSPLHF. Written as DNA, the CDR3 is TGTGCCAGCAGTGAATATAATTCACCCCTCCACTTT.